Below, 18 T cell receptor beta chains from the same sample are listed, as sequenced in a study of blood T cell repertoires in COVID-19. Generated by immunoSEQ multiplex PCR, the TCRdb table keeps only in-frame clones and is missing some. The sample contains 100,000 to 140,000 clones, 70% to 90% of which appear only once. Input material: peripheral blood. These TCRs come from a man aged 40-49 years with active or convalescent COVID-19.

The rearrangement links TRBV29-1 to TRBJ2-7; 8 bases map to TRBD1. Germline V gene lookup returns CDR1 SQVTM and CDR2 ANQGSEA. The CDR3 sequence is 11 residues long. V shed 6 bases and J 6 bases; nucleotides not matched to a gene: 4. CDR3 amino acids: CSVSTGGEQYF. The CDR3 DNA reads TGCAGCGTATCCACAGGGGGCGAGCAGTACTTC.

The genes are TRBV6-2 or TRBV6-3 and TRBJ1-5; 9 bases are shared with TRBD1. Germline V CDR1 and CDR2: MNHEY, SVGEGT. The CDR3 loop spans 17 amino acids. V lost 6 bases to trimming and J lost 3 bases; unmatched junction nucleotides: 12. CDR3 nucleotide sequence: TGTGCCAGCAGACCTAACAGGGGGCTTTGGAACAATCAGCCCCAGCATTTT. Protein sequence: CASRPNRGLWNNQPQHF.

This clone was detected once. The CDR3 coding sequence is TGTGCCAGCTCCCGCGGACAGGGCACCGGGGAGCTGTTTTTT. Translation: CASSRGQGTGELFF. The chain links TRBV18 to TRBJ2-2, with 8 bases lining up with TRBD1. CDR3 length: 14 amino acids. Looked up from germline, CDR1 is KGHSH and CDR2 is LQKENI. The J segment lost 4 bases and the V segment lost 6 bases, leaving 4 bases of the junction unmatched.

This clone has just one count. The chain employs TRBV5-4 and TRBJ2-3, with D maybe TRBD1 (6 bases). Trimming pared 4 bases from V and 1 base from J, leaving 13 bases between. The CDR3 totals 15 residues. Germline CDR1 reads SGHNT; CDR2 reads YYREEE (reference sequence). The CDR3 DNA reads as TGTGCCAGCAGCCCACAGGGTCTTGGCACAGATACGCAGTATTTT. This sequence encodes CASSPQGLGTDTQYF. Complete variable domain (other parts from reference TRBV5-4 and TRBJ2-3): ETGVTQSPTHLIKTRGQQVTLRCSSQSGHNTVSWYQQALGQGPQFIFQYYREEENGRGNFPPRFSGLQFPNYSSELNVNALELDDSALYLCASSPQGLGTDTQYFGPGTRLTVL.

This clone came up once. V is TRBV28 and J is TRBJ2-2; 7 nucleotides agree with TRBD1. Trimming cost V 5 bases and J 6 bases; bases outside gene matches: 9. This CDR3 has 15 residues. Looked up from germline, CDR1 is MDHEN and CDR2 is SYDVKM. CDR3 coding DNA: TGTGCCAGCAGTCCGACAGGGTTAGGGGCCGGGGAGCTGTTTTTT. Protein: CASSPTGLGAGELFF.

The chain employs TRBV19 and TRBJ2-2; D is undetermined. CDR1 LNHDA and CDR2 SQIVND come from the germline V gene (reference sequence). This CDR3 spans 14 amino acids. V was clipped by 8 bases and J by 0 bases, with 10 bases between them. For the CDR3, the DNA is TGTGCCAGTGCTTATGCGGCGAACACCGGGGAGCTGTTTTTT. Translation gives CASAYAANTGELFF.

This clone has a single count. The chain is built from TRBV15 and TRBJ1-2; no firm D call. CDR3 length: 15 amino acids. Germline CDR1 LNHNV, CDR2 YYDKDF (reference sequence). Deletions cut 0 bases from V and 2 bases from J, with 10 bases between. The CDR3 loop reads CATSRENSPNYGYTF. Written as DNA, the CDR3 is TGTGCCACCAGCAGAGAGAACAGCCCCAACTATGGCTACACCTTC.

The CDR3 DNA follows: TGTGCCAGTAGTATAGGGTTTTGGGCGCTGAATCAGCCCCAGCATTTT. Protein sequence: CASSIGFWALNQPQHF. V is TRBV19 and J is TRBJ1-5, with D hard to call. Germline values: CDR1 LNHDA, CDR2 SQIVND (reference sequence). Trimming left V 1 base short and J 4 bases short, with 14 bases between. This CDR3 is 16 amino acids long.

The V and J genes are TRBV19 and TRBJ1-5; TRBD1 might be the D (5 bases). Germline-derived CDR1 and CDR2 are LNHDA and SQIVND (reference sequence). This CDR3 has 12 residues. The germline V and J ends were trimmed by 5 bases and 5 bases, with 7 bases remaining between them. CDR3 protein: CASSGAYQPQHF. In DNA, the CDR3 is TGTGCCAGTAGTGGGGCCTATCAGCCCCAGCATTTT.

The chain uses TRBV13 and TRBJ2-7; 7 bases map to TRBD2. V was pared by 4 bases and J by 3 bases, with 6 bases of the junction left unmatched. Per germline, CDR1 PRHDT and CDR2 FYEKMQ (reference sequence). The CDR3 is 14 residues long. The CDR3 region is CASSYGGTSYEQYF. The CDR3 DNA reads as TGTGCCAGCAGCTACGGGGGGACCAGCTACGAGCAGTACTTC.

The J gene is TRBJ1-1, the V gene TRBV6-6, with 9 bases that match TRBD1. This CDR3 has 14 residues. The germline CDR1 and CDR2 sequences are MNHNY and SVGAGI (reference sequence). V gave up 6 bases and J gave up 1 base; unmatched junction bases: 3. CDR3 sequence: CASREQGANTEAFF. In DNA form, the CDR3 reads TGTGCCAGCAGGGAACAGGGGGCGAACACTGAAGCTTTCTTT.

The rearrangement joins TRBV28 to TRBJ1-2, with 8 bases that match TRBD1. V was clipped by 4 bases and J by 4 bases; unmatched bases: 14. Germline V gives CDR1 MDHEN, CDR2 SYDVKM. CDR3 size: 17 residues. DNA of the CDR3: TGTGCCAGCAGTTCCCCCTTGACAGGGGCTCATTCCTATGGCTACACCTTC. This translates into CASSSPLTGAHSYGYTF.

The V gene is TRBV27, the J gene TRBJ1-6; TRBD1 matches at 7 bases. J gave up 5 bases and V 5 bases, and 6 bases lay outside the gene matches. There are 15 residues in the CDR3. CDR1 MNHEY and CDR2 SMNVEV come from the germline V gene (reference sequence). The CDR3 DNA follows: TGTGCCAGCAGTGCCGGGACAGAGAATAATTCACCCCTCCACTTT. It encodes CASSAGTENNSPLHF.

The J gene is TRBJ2-3, the V gene TRBV10-3; TRBD2 aligns across 9 bases. The CDR3 is made up of 16 amino acids. CDR1 is ENHRY, CDR2 SYGVKD, per germline. J was trimmed by 1 base and V by 5 bases; bases with no gene match: 7. CDR3 in DNA: TGTGCCATCAGTAAGACTAGCGGCTGGGGCACAGATACGCAGTATTTT. Its protein product is CAISKTSGWGTDTQYF.

This clone appeared a few times. V gene TRBV4-2 combines with J gene TRBJ2-1; 11 nucleotides match TRBD2. The CDR3 covers 17 residues. V was clipped by 0 bases and J by 5 bases; unmatched bases: 6. CDR1 and CDR2 from the germline V gene are LGHNA and YNFKEQ. Written as DNA, the CDR3 is TGTGCCAGCAGCCAAGATTACCTAGCGGGAGGAGACAATGAGCAGTTCTTC. Translation gives CASSQDYLAGGDNEQFF.

The chain joins TRBV6-5 to TRBJ1-2; perhaps TRBD1 as D (5 bases). The CDR3 runs 16 residues. V shed 0 bases and J shed 4 bases, with 15 bases lying between them. CDR1 MNHEY and CDR2 SVGAGI come from the germline V gene. CDR3 amino acids: CASSYSPGPTRYGYTF. DNA of the CDR3: TGTGCCAGCAGTTACTCCCCAGGGCCCACTCGCTATGGCTACACCTTC.

This clone was picked up one time. CDR3 nucleotide sequence: TGTGCCAGCACTAAGATCGGGATGGACACTGAAGCTTTCTTT. This encodes CASTKIGMDTEAFF. V and J are TRBV6-5 and TRBJ1-1; D ambiguous. There are 14 residues in the CDR3. V lost 7 bases and J 3 bases, leaving 15 bases between the germline ends. Germline CDR1 is MNHEY and CDR2 is SVGAGI.

The chain uses TRBV28 and TRBJ1-2; D is ambiguous. The V and J ends lost 5 bases and 1 base respectively, with 5 bases between them. In germline, CDR1 is MDHEN, CDR2 SYDVKM. This CDR3 has 12 residues. The DNA of the CDR3 is TGTGCCAGCAGTCTACTTAACTATGGCTACACCTTC. It yields the protein CASSLLNYGYTF.